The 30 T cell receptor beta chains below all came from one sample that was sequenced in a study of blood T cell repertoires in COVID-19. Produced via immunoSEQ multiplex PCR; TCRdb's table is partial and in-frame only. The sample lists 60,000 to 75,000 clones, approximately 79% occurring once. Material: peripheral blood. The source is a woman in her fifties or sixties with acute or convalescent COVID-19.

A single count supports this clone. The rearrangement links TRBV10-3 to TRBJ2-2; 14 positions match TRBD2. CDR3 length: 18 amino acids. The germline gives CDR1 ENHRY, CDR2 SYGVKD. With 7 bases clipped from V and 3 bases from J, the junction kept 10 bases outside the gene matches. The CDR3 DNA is TGTGCCATCACTCCAAGACTAGCGGGAGGGTTGGACACCGGGGAGCTGTTTTTT. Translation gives CAITPRLAGGLDTGELFF.

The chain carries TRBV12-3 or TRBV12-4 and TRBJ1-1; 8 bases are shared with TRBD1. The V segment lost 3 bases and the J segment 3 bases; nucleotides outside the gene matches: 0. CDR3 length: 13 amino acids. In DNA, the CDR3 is TGTGCCAGCAGTTTGGGACAGGACACTGAAGCTTTCTTT. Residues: CASSLGQDTEAFF.

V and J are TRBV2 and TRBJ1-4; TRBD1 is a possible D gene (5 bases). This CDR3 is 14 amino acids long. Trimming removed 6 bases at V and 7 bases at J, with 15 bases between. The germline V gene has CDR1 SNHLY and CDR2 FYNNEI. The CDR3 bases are TGTGCCAGCAGCGTAGGGGATAGGGGTGAAAAACTGTTTTTT. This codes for CASSVGDRGEKLFF.

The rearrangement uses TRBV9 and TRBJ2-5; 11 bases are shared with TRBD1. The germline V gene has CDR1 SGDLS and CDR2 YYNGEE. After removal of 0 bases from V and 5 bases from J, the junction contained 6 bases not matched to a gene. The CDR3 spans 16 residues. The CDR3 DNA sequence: TGTGCCAGCAGCGTAGGGACAGGGGGCCTTGGGGAGACCCAGTACTTC. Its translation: CASSVGTGGLGETQYF.

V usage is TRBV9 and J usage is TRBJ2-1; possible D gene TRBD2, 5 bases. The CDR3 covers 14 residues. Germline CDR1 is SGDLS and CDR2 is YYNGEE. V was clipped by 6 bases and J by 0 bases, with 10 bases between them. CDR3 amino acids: CASKAVSSYNEQFF. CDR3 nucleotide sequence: TGTGCCAGCAAAGCGGTGAGCTCCTACAATGAGCAGTTCTTC.

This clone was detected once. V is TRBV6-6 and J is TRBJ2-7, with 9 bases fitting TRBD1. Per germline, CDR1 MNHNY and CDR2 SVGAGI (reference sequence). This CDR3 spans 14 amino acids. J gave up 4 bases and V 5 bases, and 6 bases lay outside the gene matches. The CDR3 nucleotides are TGTGCCAGCAGTCAGGGACAGGGCCAGTACGAGCAGTACTTC. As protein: CASSQGQGQYEQYF.

The CDR3 reads CASSTPSGTGGNEQFF. CDR3 DNA sequence: TGTGCCAGTAGTACTCCTTCCGGGACAGGGGGGAATGAGCAGTTCTTC. The gene calls are TRBV19 and TRBJ2-1, with 11 bases lining up with TRBD1. CDR1 and CDR2 from the germline V gene are LNHDA and SQIVND (reference sequence). Trimming at V came to 4 bases and at J to 7 bases, leaving 9 bases not matched to a gene. The length of the CDR3 is 16 residues.

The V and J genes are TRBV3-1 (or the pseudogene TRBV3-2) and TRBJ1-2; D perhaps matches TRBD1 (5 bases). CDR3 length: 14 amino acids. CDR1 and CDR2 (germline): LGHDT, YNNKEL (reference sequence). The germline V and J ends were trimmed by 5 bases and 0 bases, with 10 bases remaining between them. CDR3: CASSRQSANYGYTF. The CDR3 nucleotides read TGTGCCAGCAGCAGACAGAGCGCTAACTATGGCTACACCTTC.

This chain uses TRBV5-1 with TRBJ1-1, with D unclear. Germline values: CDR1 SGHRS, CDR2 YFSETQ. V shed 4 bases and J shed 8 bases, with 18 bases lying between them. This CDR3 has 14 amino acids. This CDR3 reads CASSVRLRREEAFF. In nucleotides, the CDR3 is TGCGCCAGCAGCGTCCGACTAAGACGGGAGGAAGCTTTCTTT.

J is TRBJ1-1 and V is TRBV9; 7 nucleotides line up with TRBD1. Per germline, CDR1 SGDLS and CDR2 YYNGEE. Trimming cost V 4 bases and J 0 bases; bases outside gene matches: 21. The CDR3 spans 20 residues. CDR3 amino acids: CASSPVQGWVWLGMNTEAFF. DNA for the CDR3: TGTGCCAGCAGCCCAGTACAGGGGTGGGTTTGGTTAGGGATGAACACTGAAGCTTTCTTT.

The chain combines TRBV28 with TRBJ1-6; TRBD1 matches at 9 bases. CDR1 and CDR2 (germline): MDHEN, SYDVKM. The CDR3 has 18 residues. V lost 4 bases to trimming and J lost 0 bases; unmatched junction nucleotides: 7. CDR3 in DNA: TGTGCCAGCAGTTACACAGGGGGCAGCGGCTCCTATAATTCACCCCTCCACTTT. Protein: CASSYTGGSGSYNSPLHF.

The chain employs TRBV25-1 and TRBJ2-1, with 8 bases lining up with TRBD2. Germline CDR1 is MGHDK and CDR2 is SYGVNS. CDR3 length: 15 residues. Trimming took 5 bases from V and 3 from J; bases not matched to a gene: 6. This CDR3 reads CASSPSRGDYNEQFF. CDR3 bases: TGTGCCAGCAGTCCCTCGCGGGGGGACTACAATGAGCAGTTCTTC.

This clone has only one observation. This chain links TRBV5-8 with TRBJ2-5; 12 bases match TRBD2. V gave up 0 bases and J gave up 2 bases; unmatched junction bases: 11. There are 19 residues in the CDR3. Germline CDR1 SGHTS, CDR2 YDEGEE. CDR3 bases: TGTGCCAGCAGCTTGGCCGCCGCTTTGACTAGCGGGAGACAAGAGACCCAGTACTTC. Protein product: CASSLAAALTSGRQETQYF.

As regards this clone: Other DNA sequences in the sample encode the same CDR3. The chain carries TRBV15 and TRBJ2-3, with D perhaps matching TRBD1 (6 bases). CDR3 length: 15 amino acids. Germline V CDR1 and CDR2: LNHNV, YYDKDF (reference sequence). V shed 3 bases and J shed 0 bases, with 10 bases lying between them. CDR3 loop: CATSREQGSTDTQYF. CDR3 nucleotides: TGTGCCACCAGCAGGGAACAGGGTAGCACAGATACGCAGTATTTT.

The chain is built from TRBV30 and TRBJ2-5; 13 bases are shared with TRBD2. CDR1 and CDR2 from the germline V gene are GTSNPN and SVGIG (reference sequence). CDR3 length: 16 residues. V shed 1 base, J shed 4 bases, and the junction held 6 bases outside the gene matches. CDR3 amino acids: CAWSGLAGGAAETQYF. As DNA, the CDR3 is TGTGCCTGGAGTGGACTAGCGGGAGGCGCTGCAGAGACCCAGTACTTC.

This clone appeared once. CDR3 amino acids: CASSRTERYEQYF. DNA of the CDR3: TGTGCCAGCAGTAGGACAGAGCGCTACGAGCAGTACTTC. This chain connects TRBV6-5 to TRBJ2-7; possibly TRBD1 for D (6 bases). The CDR3 runs 13 residues. V lost 5 bases and J lost 3, with 11 bases in between. The germline CDR1 and CDR2 sequences are MNHEY and SVGAGI.

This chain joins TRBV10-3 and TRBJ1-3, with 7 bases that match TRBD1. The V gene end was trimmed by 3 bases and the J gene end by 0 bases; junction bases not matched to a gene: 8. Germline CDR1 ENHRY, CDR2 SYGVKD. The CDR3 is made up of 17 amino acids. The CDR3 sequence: CAISDLQGKSSGNTIYF. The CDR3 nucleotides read TGTGCCATCAGTGACTTACAGGGGAAGAGCTCTGGAAACACCATATATTTT.

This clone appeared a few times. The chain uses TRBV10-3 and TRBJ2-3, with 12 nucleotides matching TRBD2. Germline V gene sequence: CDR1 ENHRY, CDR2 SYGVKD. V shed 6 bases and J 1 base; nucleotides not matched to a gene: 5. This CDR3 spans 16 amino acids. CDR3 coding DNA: TGTGCCATCAGCCGGACTAGCGGGGAAGGCACAGATACGCAGTATTTT. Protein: CAISRTSGEGTDTQYF.

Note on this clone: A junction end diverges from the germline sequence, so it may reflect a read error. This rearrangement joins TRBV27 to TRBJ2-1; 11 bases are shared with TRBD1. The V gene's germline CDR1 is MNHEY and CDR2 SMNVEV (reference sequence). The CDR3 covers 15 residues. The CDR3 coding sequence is TGTGCCATCAGTGCCGGGACAGGGGGCTACAATGAGCAGTTCTTC. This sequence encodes CAISAGTGGYNEQFF.

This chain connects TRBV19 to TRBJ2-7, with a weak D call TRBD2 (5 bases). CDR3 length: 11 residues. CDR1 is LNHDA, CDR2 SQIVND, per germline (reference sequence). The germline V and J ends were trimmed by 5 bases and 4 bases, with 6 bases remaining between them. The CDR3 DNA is TGTGCCAGTAGTGGGGAGTACGAGCAGTACTTC. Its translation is CASSGEYEQYF.

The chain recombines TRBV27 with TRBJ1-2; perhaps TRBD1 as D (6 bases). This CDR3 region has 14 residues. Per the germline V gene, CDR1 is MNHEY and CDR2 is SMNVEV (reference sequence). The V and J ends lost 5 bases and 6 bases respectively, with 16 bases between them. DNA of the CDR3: TGTGCCAGCAGTACCGCCGGTGGGGGCGATGGCTACACCTTC. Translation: CASSTAGGGDGYTF.

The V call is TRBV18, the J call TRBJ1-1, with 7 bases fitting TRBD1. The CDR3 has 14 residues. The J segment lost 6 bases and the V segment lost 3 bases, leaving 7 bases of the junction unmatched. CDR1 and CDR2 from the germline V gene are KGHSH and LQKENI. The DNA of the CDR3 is TGTGCCAGCTCACCTCCAGGGGGAGAGGCTGAAGCTTTCTTT. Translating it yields CASSPPGGEAEAFF. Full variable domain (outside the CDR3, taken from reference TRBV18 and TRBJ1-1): NAGVMQNPRHLVRRRGQEARLRCSPMKGHSHVYWYRQLPEEGLKFMVYLQKENIIDESGMPKERFSAEFPKEGPSILRIQQVVRGDSAAYFCASSPPGGEAEAFFGQGTRLTVV.

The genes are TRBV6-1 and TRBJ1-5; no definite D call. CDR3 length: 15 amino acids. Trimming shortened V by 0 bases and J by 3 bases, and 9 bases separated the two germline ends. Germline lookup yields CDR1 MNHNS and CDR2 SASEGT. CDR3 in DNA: TGTGCCAGCAGTGAAGCGCTTACAGACAATCAGCCCCAGCATTTT. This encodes CASSEALTDNQPQHF.

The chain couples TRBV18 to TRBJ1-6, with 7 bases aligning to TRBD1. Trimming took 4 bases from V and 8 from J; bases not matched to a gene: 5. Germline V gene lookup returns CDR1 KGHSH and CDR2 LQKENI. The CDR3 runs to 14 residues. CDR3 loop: CASSLGGTDSPLHF. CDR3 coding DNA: TGTGCCAGCTCACTAGGGGGCACGGATTCACCCCTCCACTTT.

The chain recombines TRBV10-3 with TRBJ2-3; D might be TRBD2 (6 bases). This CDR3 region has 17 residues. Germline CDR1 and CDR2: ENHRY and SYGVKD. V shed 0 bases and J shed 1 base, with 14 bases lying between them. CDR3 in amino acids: CAISESGPGVGTDTQYF. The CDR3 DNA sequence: TGTGCCATCAGTGAGTCGGGTCCGGGAGTCGGCACAGATACGCAGTATTTT.

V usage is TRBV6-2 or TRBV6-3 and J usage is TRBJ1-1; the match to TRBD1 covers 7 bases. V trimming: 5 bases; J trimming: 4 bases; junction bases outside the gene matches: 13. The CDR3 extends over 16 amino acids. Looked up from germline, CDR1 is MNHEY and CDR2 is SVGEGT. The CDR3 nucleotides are TGTGCCAGCAGTGACCCAGGGGGGTCCGGTGGCACTGAAGCTTTCTTT. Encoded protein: CASSDPGGSGGTEAFF.

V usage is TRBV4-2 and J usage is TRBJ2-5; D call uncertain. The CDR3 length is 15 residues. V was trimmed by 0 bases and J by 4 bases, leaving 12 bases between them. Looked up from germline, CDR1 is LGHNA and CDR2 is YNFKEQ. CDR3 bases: TGTGCCAGCAGCCAAGACAGGTTAGGTAGAGAGACCCAGTACTTC. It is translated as CASSQDRLGRETQYF.

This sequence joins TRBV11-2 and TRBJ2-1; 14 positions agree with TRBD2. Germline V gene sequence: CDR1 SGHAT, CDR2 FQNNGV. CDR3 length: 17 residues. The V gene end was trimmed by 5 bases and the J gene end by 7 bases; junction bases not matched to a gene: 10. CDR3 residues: CASSQSGTSGGRNEQFF. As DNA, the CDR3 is TGTGCCAGCAGCCAAAGCGGGACTAGCGGGGGAAGAAATGAGCAGTTCTTC.

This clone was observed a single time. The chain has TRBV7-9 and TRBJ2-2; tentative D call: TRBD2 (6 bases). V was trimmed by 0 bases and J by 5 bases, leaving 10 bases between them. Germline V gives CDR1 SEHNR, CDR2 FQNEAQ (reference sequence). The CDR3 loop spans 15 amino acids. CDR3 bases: TGTGCCAGCAGCTTAGCTCGGAGGGAAACCGGGGAGCTGTTTTTT. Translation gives CASSLARRETGELFF.

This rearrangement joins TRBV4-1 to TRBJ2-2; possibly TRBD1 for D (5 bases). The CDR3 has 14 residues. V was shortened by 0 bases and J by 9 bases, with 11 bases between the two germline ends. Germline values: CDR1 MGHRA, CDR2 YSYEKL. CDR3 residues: CASSQEIQGRELFF. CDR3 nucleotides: TGCGCCAGCAGCCAAGAAATTCAGGGTAGGGAGCTGTTTTTT.